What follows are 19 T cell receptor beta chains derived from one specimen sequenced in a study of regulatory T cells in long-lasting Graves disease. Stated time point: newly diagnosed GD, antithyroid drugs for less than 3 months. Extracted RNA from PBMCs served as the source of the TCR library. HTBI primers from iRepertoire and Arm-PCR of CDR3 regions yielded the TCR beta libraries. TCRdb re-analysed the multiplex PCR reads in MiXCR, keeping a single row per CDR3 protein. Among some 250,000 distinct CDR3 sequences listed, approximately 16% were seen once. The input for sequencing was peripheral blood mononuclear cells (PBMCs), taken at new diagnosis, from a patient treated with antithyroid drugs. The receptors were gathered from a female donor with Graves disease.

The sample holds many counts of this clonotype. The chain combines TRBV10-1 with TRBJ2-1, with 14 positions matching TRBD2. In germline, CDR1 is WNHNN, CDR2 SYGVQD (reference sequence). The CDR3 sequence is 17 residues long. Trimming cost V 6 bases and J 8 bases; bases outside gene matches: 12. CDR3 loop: CASSEGLAGDHGDEQFF. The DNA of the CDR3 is TGCGCCAGCAGCGAGGGACTAGCGGGAGACCACGGGGATGAGCAGTTCTTC.

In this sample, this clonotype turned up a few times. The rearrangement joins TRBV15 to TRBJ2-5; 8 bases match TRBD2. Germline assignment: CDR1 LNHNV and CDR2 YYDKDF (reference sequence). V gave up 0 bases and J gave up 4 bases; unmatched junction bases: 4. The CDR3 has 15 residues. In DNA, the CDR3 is TGTGCCACCAGCAGAGATCGGCTAGCGGGAGAGACCCAGTACTTC. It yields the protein CATSRDRLAGETQYF.

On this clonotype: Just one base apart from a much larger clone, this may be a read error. The CDR3 coding sequence is TGTGCCAGCTCACTGGACAGTAGCACAGATACGCAGCATTTT. Amino acid sequence: CASSLDSSTDTQHF. The gene calls are TRBV18 and TRBJ2-3; tentative D call: TRBD1 (6 bases). The J call may be in error: the DNA end matches TRBJ1-5 better. The length of the CDR3 is 14 residues. Germline V gene sequence: CDR1 KGHSH, CDR2 LQKENI.

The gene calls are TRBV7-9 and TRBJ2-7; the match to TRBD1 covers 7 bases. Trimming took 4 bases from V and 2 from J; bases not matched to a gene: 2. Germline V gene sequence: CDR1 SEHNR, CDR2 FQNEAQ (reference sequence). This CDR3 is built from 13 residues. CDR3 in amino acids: CASSSGQTYEQYF. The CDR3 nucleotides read TGTGCCAGCAGCTCGGGACAGACCTACGAGCAGTACTTC.

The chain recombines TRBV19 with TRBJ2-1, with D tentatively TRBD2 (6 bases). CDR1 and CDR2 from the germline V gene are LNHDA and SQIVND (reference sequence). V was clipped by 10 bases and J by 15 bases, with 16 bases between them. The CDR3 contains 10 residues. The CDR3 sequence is CAIGTGPAFF. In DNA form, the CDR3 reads TGTGCCATCGGGACTGGACCCGCGTTCTTC.

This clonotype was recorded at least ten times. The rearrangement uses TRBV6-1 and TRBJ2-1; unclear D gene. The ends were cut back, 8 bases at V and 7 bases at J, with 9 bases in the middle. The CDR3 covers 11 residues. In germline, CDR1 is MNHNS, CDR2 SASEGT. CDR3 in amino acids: CASEIGNEQFF. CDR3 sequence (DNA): TGTGCCAGCGAGATCGGGAATGAGCAGTTCTTC.

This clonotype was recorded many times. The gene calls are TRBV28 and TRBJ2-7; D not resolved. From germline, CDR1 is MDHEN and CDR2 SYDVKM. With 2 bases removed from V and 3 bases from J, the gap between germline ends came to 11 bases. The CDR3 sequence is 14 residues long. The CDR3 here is CASSLGGGLYEQYF. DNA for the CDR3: TGTGCCAGCAGTTTAGGTGGTGGGCTCTACGAGCAGTACTTC.

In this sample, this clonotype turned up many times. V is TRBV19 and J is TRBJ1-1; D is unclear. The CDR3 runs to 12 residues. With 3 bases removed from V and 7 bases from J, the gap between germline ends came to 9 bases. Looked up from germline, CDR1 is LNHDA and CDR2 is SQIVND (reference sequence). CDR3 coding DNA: TGTGCCAGTAGTATCGGTAACCTTGAAGCTTTCTTT. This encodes CASSIGNLEAFF.

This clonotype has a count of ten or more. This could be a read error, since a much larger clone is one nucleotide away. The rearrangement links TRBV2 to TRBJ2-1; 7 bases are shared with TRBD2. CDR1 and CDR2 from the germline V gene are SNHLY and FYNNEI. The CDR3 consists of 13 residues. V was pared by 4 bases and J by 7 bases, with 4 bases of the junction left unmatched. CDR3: CASSVNGGNEQFF. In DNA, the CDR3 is TGTGCCAGCAGTGTCAACGGGGGGAATGAGCAGTTCTTC.

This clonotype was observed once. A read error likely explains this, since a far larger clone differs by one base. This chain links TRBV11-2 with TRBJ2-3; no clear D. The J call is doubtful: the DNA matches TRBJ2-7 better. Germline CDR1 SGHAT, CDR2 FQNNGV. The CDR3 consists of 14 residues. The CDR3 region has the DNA TGTGCCAGCAGGTTCCAGCGTCTCGCCTACGAGCAGTACTTC. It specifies CASRFQRLAYEQYF.

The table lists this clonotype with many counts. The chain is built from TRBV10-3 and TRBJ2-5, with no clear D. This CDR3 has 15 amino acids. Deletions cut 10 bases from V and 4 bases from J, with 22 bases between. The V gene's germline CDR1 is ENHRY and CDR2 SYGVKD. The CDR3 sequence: CATKNGWGILETQYF. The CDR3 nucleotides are TGTGCCACCAAAAATGGCTGGGGAATTCTAGAGACCCAGTACTTC.

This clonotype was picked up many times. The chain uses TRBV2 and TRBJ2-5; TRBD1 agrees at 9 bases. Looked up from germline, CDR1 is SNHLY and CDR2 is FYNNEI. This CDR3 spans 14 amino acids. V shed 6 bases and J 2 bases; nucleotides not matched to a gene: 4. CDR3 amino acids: CASRKGQGQETQYF. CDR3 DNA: TGTGCCAGCAGAAAGGGACAGGGACAAGAGACCCAGTACTTC. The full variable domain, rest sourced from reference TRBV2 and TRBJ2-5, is EPEVTQTPSHQVTQMGQEVILRCVPISNHLYFYWYRQILGQKVEFLVSFYNNEISEKSEIFDDQFSVERPDGSNFTLKIRSTKLEDSAMYFCASRKGQGQETQYFGPGTRLLVL.

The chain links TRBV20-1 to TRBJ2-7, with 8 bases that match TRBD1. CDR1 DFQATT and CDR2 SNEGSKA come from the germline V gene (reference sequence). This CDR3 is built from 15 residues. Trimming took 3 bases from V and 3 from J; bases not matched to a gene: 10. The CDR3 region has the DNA TGCAGTGCTAGTGGGCGCGACAGGGGAGGCTACGAGCAGTACTTC. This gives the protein CSASGRDRGGYEQYF.

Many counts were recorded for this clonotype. This CDR3 reads CATSGPKLAYENTGELFF. CDR3 nucleotides: TGTGCCACATCAGGACCTAAACTAGCTTACGAGAACACCGGGGAGCTGTTTTTT. The chain employs TRBV7-9 and TRBJ2-2; possibly TRBD2 for D (6 bases). V was clipped by 10 bases and J by 1 base, with 25 bases between them. This CDR3 region has 18 residues. Germline CDR1 reads SEHNR; CDR2 reads FQNEAQ (reference sequence).

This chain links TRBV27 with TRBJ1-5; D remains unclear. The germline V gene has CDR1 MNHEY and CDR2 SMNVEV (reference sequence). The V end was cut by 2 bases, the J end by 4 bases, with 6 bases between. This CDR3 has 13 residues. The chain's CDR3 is CASSLVWNQPQHF. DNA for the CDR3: TGTGCCAGCAGTTTAGTATGGAATCAGCCCCAGCATTTT.

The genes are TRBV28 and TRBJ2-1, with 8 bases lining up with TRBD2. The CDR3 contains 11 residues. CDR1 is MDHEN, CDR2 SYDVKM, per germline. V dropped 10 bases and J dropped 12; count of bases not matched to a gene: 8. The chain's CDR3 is CATSVGRVQFF. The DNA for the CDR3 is TGTGCCACCAGCGTCGGGAGGGTGCAGTTCTTC.

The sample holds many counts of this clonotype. DNA for the CDR3: TGTGCCAGTAGTATACTGGCAGCAACTAATGAGCAGTTCTTC. It codes for CASSILAATNEQFF. The rearrangement links TRBV19 to TRBJ2-1; no firm D call. CDR1 and CDR2 (germline): LNHDA, SQIVND (reference sequence). Trimming took 2 bases from V and 7 from J, leaving 12 bases between them. This CDR3 has 14 amino acids.

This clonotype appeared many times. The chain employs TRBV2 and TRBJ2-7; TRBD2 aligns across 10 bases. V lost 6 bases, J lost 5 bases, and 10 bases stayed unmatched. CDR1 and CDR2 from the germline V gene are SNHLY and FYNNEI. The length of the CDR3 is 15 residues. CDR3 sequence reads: CASSPGLAYVHEQYF. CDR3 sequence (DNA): TGTGCCAGCAGCCCGGGACTAGCGTATGTTCACGAGCAGTACTTC.

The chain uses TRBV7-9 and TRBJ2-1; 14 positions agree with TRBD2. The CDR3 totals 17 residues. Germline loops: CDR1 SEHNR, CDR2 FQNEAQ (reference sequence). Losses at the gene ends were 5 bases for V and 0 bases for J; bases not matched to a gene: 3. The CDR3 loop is CASSGLAGGSSYNEQFF. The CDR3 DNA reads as TGTGCCAGCAGCGGACTAGCGGGAGGTAGCTCCTACAATGAGCAGTTCTTC.